The clone carrying this T cell receptor (beta chain) has more than one count but fewer than ten. Its specificity is not known. Unique molecular identifiers were affixed to single, distinct cDNA molecules. One entry per CDR3 protein, called by TCRdb with MiXCR from the 5' RACE reads. Of 70,000 to 95,000 distinct CDR3 sequences listed, 15% to 20% are singletons. This record comes from a study of early T cells in non-severe SARS-CoV-2 infection. V gave up 3 bases and J gave up 5 bases; unmatched junction bases: 1. The germline V gene encodes CDR1 SGHAT and CDR2 FQNNGV. This CDR3 contains 14 residues. Study-wide results and caveats: VDJdb-based matching was biased toward anti-spike CD8 responses and missed private and CD4 specificities.

The source is an adult who was a healthcare worker with PCR-confirmed SARS-CoV-2 infection or an uninfected control (not recorded which). The chain is built from TRBV11-2 and TRBJ2-1; 10 bases align to TRBD2. Sample: whole blood. The CDR3 sequence: CASSLSGGDNEQFF. The CDR3 DNA is TGTGCCAGCAGCTTGAGCGGGGGGGACAATGAGCAGTTCTTC.